The 17 T cell receptor beta chains reported below all come from one sample, sequenced in a study of patients and donors after allogeneic stem cell transplantation. TCRdb fed the RT-PCR reads into MiXCR, producing one record per CDR3 protein. The sample records hundreds of thousands of distinct CDR3 sequences, 16% being singletons. The sample comprised blood, either unsorted or a sorted T cell fraction (not recorded which). The receptor set was obtained from a human donor who was either an allogeneic HSCT recipient or a stem cell or donor lymphocyte infusion donor (not recorded which). It is not recorded whose cells these are; they may come from a transplant donor.

The CDR3, as DNA: TGCGCCAGCAGCCCTCGACAGGGCCTTAGCACAGATACGCAGTATTTT. This gives the protein CASSPRQGLSTDTQYF. V gene TRBV5-1 combines with J gene TRBJ2-3; TRBD1 matches 7 bases. The CDR3 consists of 16 residues. V lost 4 bases, J lost 0 bases, and 8 bases stayed unmatched. The germline V gene has CDR1 SGHRS and CDR2 YFSETQ.

This clonotype was observed once. V gene TRBV20-1 combines with J gene TRBJ2-3; 7 bases agree with TRBD1. J gave up 5 bases and V 4 bases, and 9 bases lay outside the gene matches. This CDR3 has 14 amino acids. Germline lookup yields CDR1 DFQATT and CDR2 SNEGSKA (reference sequence). The CDR3 loop reads CSATRQGAQDTQYF. The CDR3 DNA reads TGCAGTGCTACCCGACAGGGCGCACAAGATACGCAGTATTTT.

The chain carries TRBV5-5 and TRBJ1-5; 7 bases map to TRBD1. The ends lost 1 base at V and 4 bases at J; junction bases unmatched: 5. CDR3 length: 15 amino acids. Germline lookup yields CDR1 SGHKS and CDR2 YYEKEE (reference sequence). The CDR3 reads CASSLHPQGNQPQHF. CDR3 DNA: TGTGCCAGCAGCTTGCATCCACAGGGGAATCAGCCCCAGCATTTT.

J is TRBJ2-1 and V is TRBV7-3; D ambiguous. Germline-derived CDR1 and CDR2 are SGHTA and FQGTGA. This CDR3 has 15 amino acids. Trimming pared 5 bases from V and 4 bases from J, leaving 15 bases between. CDR3 loop: CASSVLPQTYNEQFF. The DNA of the CDR3 is TGTGCCAGCAGCGTCCTACCGCAAACTTACAATGAGCAGTTCTTC.

The chain combines TRBV24-1 with TRBJ1-5, with D uncertain. Germline-derived CDR1 and CDR2 are KGHDR and SFDVKD. The CDR3 is 12 residues long. V gave up 2 bases and J gave up 8 bases, with 6 bases separating them. CDR3 nucleotides: TGTGCCACCAGTGATTCGAAGGAGCCCCAGCATTTT. It encodes CATSDSKEPQHF.

This clonotype was counted ten times or more. The chain uses TRBV20-1 and TRBJ2-1; TRBD2 matches 14 bases. V lost 4 bases, J lost 1 base, and 12 bases stayed unmatched. CDR3 length: 19 residues. CDR1 is DFQATT, CDR2 SNEGSKA, per germline (reference sequence). The CDR3, as DNA: TGCAGTGCTACACTCGGGACTAGCGGGAGATCGCGTTCCTACAATGAGCAGTTCTTC. It is translated as CSATLGTSGRSRSYNEQFF.

This clonotype was counted only a few times. The V and J genes are TRBV2 and TRBJ1-2; 8 bases are shared with TRBD1. Germline V gives CDR1 SNHLY, CDR2 FYNNEI. The CDR3 is 18 residues long. With 2 bases clipped from V and 3 bases from J, the junction kept 14 bases outside the gene matches. In nucleotides, the CDR3 is TGTGCCAGCAGTGAATGGCAAGGAGAGGGCAGGGGGCACTATGGCTACACCTTC. This gives the protein CASSEWQGEGRGHYGYTF. The full variable domain, its missing parts supplied by reference TRBV2 and TRBJ1-2, is EPEVTQTPSHQVTQMGQEVILRCVPISNHLYFYWYRQILGQKVEFLVSFYNNEISEKSEIFDDQFSVERPDGSNFTLKIRSTKLEDSAMYFCASSEWQGEGRGHYGYTFGSGTRLTVV.

This chain joins TRBV12-3 or TRBV12-4 and TRBJ1-5; TRBD1 is a possible D gene (5 bases). Trimming shortened V by 3 bases and J by 1 base, and 7 bases separated the two germline ends. The CDR3 has 14 residues. In DNA, the CDR3 is TGTGCCAGCAGTTTTTCAGGGAGCAATCAGCCCCAGCATTTT. Translated: CASSFSGSNQPQHF.

This clonotype occurred many times. This chain uses TRBV20-1 with TRBJ2-3; no definite D call. In germline, CDR1 is DFQATT, CDR2 SNEGSKA (reference sequence). The CDR3 has 13 amino acids. V was pared by 1 base and J by 5 bases, with 10 bases between. The DNA for the CDR3 is TGCAGTGCTAGAGTAAGATTGGGAGATACGCAGTATTTT. Protein product: CSARVRLGDTQYF.

The table lists this clonotype with many counts. V usage is TRBV12-3 or TRBV12-4 and J usage is TRBJ1-2, with D maybe TRBD1 (6 bases). Deletions cut 6 bases from V and 4 bases from J, with 9 bases between. CDR3 length equals 12 residues. The CDR3 loop reads CASSQGFYGYTF. CDR3 nucleotides: TGTGCCAGCAGCCAGGGGTTCTATGGCTACACCTTC.

The genes are TRBV13 and TRBJ2-7; 7 bases are shared with TRBD2. Germline loops: CDR1 PRHDT, CDR2 FYEKMQ (reference sequence). This CDR3 has 15 amino acids. V lost 6 bases to trimming and J lost 4 bases; unmatched junction nucleotides: 12. CDR3 residues: CASSWTGGRKYEQYF. CDR3 coding DNA: TGTGCCAGCAGTTGGACCGGGGGGAGAAAGTACGAGCAGTACTTC.

J is TRBJ2-2 and V is TRBV15; 14 nucleotides agree with TRBD2. The CDR3 contains 19 residues. Germline lookup yields CDR1 LNHNV and CDR2 YYDKDF (reference sequence). J lost 6 bases, V lost 3 bases, and 12 bases had no gene match. The CDR3 here is CATSRGVTSGGARAGELFF. Here the CDR3 DNA reads TGTGCCACCAGCAGGGGAGTGACTAGCGGGGGGGCCCGGGCCGGGGAGCTGTTTTTT.

This clonotype appeared a few times. The chain carries TRBV20-1 and TRBJ1-2; no reliable D call. CDR1 and CDR2 (germline): DFQATT, SNEGSKA (reference sequence). The CDR3 covers 12 residues. V was cut by 5 bases and J by 8 bases, with 15 bases left in between. The CDR3 reads CSAPPGPGGYTF. The CDR3, as DNA: TGCAGTGCTCCTCCGGGCCCCGGGGGCTACACCTTC.

The chain joins TRBV5-1 to TRBJ1-6, with 10 bases matching TRBD1. After removal of 2 bases from V and 9 bases from J, the junction contained 8 bases not matched to a gene. CDR3 length: 16 residues. The germline CDR1 and CDR2 sequences are SGHRS and YFSETQ. CDR3 residues: CASSLGDRGRFSPLHF. The CDR3 DNA sequence: TGCGCCAGCAGCTTAGGGGACAGGGGTCGGTTTTCACCCCTCCACTTT.

This clonotype was seen ten or more times. One end of the junction fails to match germline, which may point to a read error. The chain links TRBV5-1 to TRBJ2-2; no firm D call. The CDR3 runs to 12 residues. Germline CDR1 SGHRS, CDR2 YFSETQ. The CDR3 region is CASRPNTGELFF. CDR3 DNA: TGTGCCAGCAGACCAAACACCGGGGAGCTGTTTTTT.

This clonotype was seen at least ten times. V gene TRBV4-3 combines with J gene TRBJ2-1, with 9 bases identical to TRBD2. Germline trimming cut 0 bases from V and 4 bases from J; bases unmatched to any gene: 7. Germline V gene data show CDR1 as LGHNA and CDR2 as YSLEER. The CDR3 runs to 17 residues. The CDR3 sequence is CASSQDLRTSGYNEQFF. DNA for the CDR3: TGCGCCAGCAGCCAAGATTTAAGAACTAGCGGGTACAATGAGCAGTTCTTC.

The table lists this clonotype with a few counts. V and J are TRBV6-1 and TRBJ1-4, with a tentative D call TRBD1 (6 bases). Trimming pared 5 bases from V and 0 bases from J, leaving 13 bases between. The CDR3 covers 16 residues. CDR1 and CDR2 from the germline V gene are MNHNS and SASEGT. The CDR3 sequence: CASSRGEGATNEKLFF. CDR3 coding DNA: TGTGCCAGCAGTAGGGGGGAGGGAGCAACTAATGAAAAACTGTTTTTT.